What follows describes a single T cell receptor (beta chain). Its target is not known. Treatment described: approximately nine-day PBMC culture with coronavirus spike peptide pools or control peptides (ViraFEST assay). This sample stems from a study of vaccination and CD4 T cells after COVID-19. Cultured CD4+ T cell DNA underwent sequencing with the Oncomine TCR Beta short-read assay. TCRdb ran MiXCR on the PCR reads and lists one entry per CDR3 protein. Of some 17,000 distinct CDR3 sequences in the sample, about 42% were seen once. The CDR3 is 19 amino acids. In germline, CDR1 is MNHEY, CDR2 SMNVEV (reference sequence). The J segment lost 3 bases and the V segment lost 0 bases, leaving 11 bases of the junction unmatched.

This specimen was CD4+ T cells from blood, cultured in vitro, taken before SARS-CoV-2 vaccination. J is TRBJ2-1 and V is TRBV27; 10 bases match TRBD2. The sequence was obtained from a human donor who received a COVID-19 vaccine. The CDR3 DNA reads as TGTGCCAGCAGTTTATCATCCCTAGCGGGGGCCTCCGGCTACAATGAGCAGTTCTTC. Translated: CASSLSSLAGASGYNEQFF.